This T cell receptor beta chain emerged from a study of cytomegalovirus exposure and HLA in healthy donors. In the PCR, 60 Vbeta and 13 Jbeta primers were used. The repertoire was sequenced with immunoSEQ multiplex PCR; TCRdb's copy has only in-frame clones and lacks some. The sample consists of some 110,000 clones, around 61% of them appearing once. Germline V gene lookup returns CDR1 SGDLS and CDR2 YYNGEE. V dropped 1 base and J dropped 0; count of bases not matched to a gene: 10. This CDR3 has 17 amino acids. This clone has only a few counts. The V gene is TRBV9, the J gene TRBJ2-7, with TRBD2 matching over 7 bases. This TCR came from a woman between 25 and 40 years old in good health and CMV-seronegative. The specimen sequenced was PBMCs. For the CDR3, the DNA is TGTGCCAGCAGCGTACCGCCGGCTAGCGGCAGCTCCTACGAGCAGTACTTC. Translation gives CASSVPPASGSSYEQYF.